The subject of this entry is one T cell receptor beta chain. Its antigen is still unknown. The data stem from a study of T-cell reconstitution after alpha-beta-depleted transplantation in children. Notes on the study in general: It was newly produced T cells that mostly accounted for T-cell counts and diversity one year after transplant. Surviving recipient T cells and thymic progenitors produced the high day-60 TCRbeta diversity seen in some patients.

Molecular barcoding with unique molecular identifiers was used for the TCRbeta library. In TCRdb, the PCR reads were re-called with MiXCR into one record per CDR3 protein. The profile shows about 980,000 distinct CDR3 sequences, about 29% of them singletons. The CDR3 is made up of 16 amino acids. The V gene's germline CDR1 is SGHTA and CDR2 FQGTGA. V dropped 1 base and J dropped 5; count of bases not matched to a gene: 5. This TCR derives from a boy under three years old who had a stem cell transplant for SCID, so the T cells may come from the graft donor. The sample was PBMCs, mostly from graft donor cells, taken 360 days after TCRalphabeta/CD19-depleted stem cell transplant. The V gene is TRBV7-3, the J gene TRBJ2-3; TRBD2 agrees at 11 bases. CDR3 in amino acids: CASSLSASGGLDTQYF. The CDR3 DNA reads as TGTGCCAGCAGCTTAAGCGCTAGCGGGGGGTTAGATACGCAGTATTTT.